The 21 T cell receptor beta chains in this list originate from one sample, sequenced in a study of technical replicates of blood from a handful of donors. The assay was immunoSEQ multiplex PCR, and TCRdb's table has in-frame clones only and misses some. The sample contains 95,000 to 100,000 clones, approximately 94% of which appear only once. Input material: T cells isolated from PBMCs. Source of these receptors: a human donor in good health.

The V and J genes are TRBV19 and TRBJ1-1; D is uncertain. Trimming left V 1 base short and J 1 base short, with 10 bases between. Germline CDR1 reads LNHDA; CDR2 reads SQIVND (reference sequence). The CDR3 runs to 15 residues. The CDR3 sequence: CASSIGGGGNTEAFF. The CDR3 DNA is TGTGCCAGTAGTATAGGAGGTGGAGGGAACACTGAAGCTTTCTTT.

The chain couples TRBV6-5 to TRBJ2-5, with D possibly being TRBD1 (6 bases). Germline assignment: CDR1 MNHEY and CDR2 SVGAGI. Trimming pared 8 bases from V and 0 bases from J, leaving 13 bases between. The CDR3 sequence is 14 residues long. CDR3 nucleotides: TGTGCCAGCGGAACCTCAGGGGACCAAGAGACCCAGTACTTC. It encodes CASGTSGDQETQYF.

The chain links TRBV6-1 to TRBJ2-5; possible D gene TRBD2, 7 bases. With the DNA end fitting TRBJ2-7 better, the J assignment may be wrong. This CDR3 is 14 amino acids long. Germline lookup yields CDR1 MNHNS and CDR2 SASEGT. CDR3: CASSEVGGPDEQYF. Here the CDR3 DNA reads TGTGCCAGCAGTGAAGTGGGGGGGCCCGACGAGCAGTACTTC.

The CDR3: CASSIGSREGYGYTF. The CDR3 DNA reads as TGTGCCAGCTCAATAGGCTCCCGGGAGGGCTATGGCTACACCTTC. The chain recombines TRBV18 with TRBJ1-2; D is uncertain. V was pared by 5 bases and J by 4 bases, with 17 bases between. The CDR3 totals 15 residues. Germline V gene sequence: CDR1 KGHSH, CDR2 LQKENI. Looking up the rest from reference TRBV18 and TRBJ1-2 gives the full variable domain: NAGVMQNPRHLVRRRGQEARLRCSPMKGHSHVYWYRQLPEEGLKFMVYLQKENIIDESGMPKERFSAEFPKEGPSILRIQQVVRGDSAAYFCASSIGSREGYGYTFGSGTRLTVV.

The chain links TRBV2 to TRBJ1-1; D unclear. CDR1 SNHLY and CDR2 FYNNEI come from the germline V gene. The CDR3 loop spans 14 amino acids. Trimming removed 7 bases at V and 1 base at J, with 13 bases between. CDR3 sequence (DNA): TGTGCCAGCATTCCGAACAGAGAGAACACTGAAGCTTTCTTT. It encodes CASIPNRENTEAFF.

V gene TRBV9 combines with J gene TRBJ2-1; 7 nucleotides agree with TRBD1. The germline V gene encodes CDR1 SGDLS and CDR2 YYNGEE. This CDR3 has 13 residues. The V segment lost 4 bases and the J segment 8 bases; nucleotides outside the gene matches: 6. This CDR3 reads CASSSHTGDEQFF. The DNA for the CDR3 is TGTGCCAGCAGCTCTCATACAGGGGATGAGCAGTTCTTC.

The chain recombines TRBV27 with TRBJ2-7, with 10 bases lining up with TRBD2. V shed 5 bases and J 4 bases; nucleotides not matched to a gene: 5. CDR1 and CDR2 (germline): MNHEY, SMNVEV (reference sequence). This CDR3 comprises 14 residues. This CDR3 reads CASSMRTSGYEQYF. The CDR3 DNA follows: TGTGCCAGCAGTATGAGGACTAGCGGTTACGAGCAGTACTTC.

The chain is built from TRBV7-9 and TRBJ2-4; no clear D gene. The CDR3 runs to 15 residues. Trimming removed 5 bases from V and 0 bases from J, with 11 bases in between. The germline V gene has CDR1 SEHNR and CDR2 FQNEAQ (reference sequence). The CDR3 coding sequence is TGTGCCAGCAGCACCGACAATCTAGCCAAAAACATTCAGTACTTC. This gives the protein CASSTDNLAKNIQYF.

The genes are TRBV5-4 and TRBJ2-7, with 15 bases identical to TRBD2. V lost 4 bases, J lost 4 bases, and 6 bases stayed unmatched. Germline CDR1 is SGHNT and CDR2 is YYREEE (reference sequence). The CDR3 has 16 amino acids. DNA of the CDR3: TGTGCCAGCAGCCGGACTAGCGGGAGGGCCAGGTACGAGCAGTACTTC. Protein sequence: CASSRTSGRARYEQYF. Supplemented by reference TRBV5-4 and TRBJ2-7, the full variable domain reads ETGVTQSPTHLIKTRGQQVTLRCSSQSGHNTVSWYQQALGQGPQFIFQYYREEENGRGNFPPRFSGLQFPNYSSELNVNALELDDSALYLCASSRTSGRARYEQYFGPGTRLTVT.

The chain couples TRBV21-1 to TRBJ1-1; the table gives TRBD1 as D, unverified against the DNA. TRBV21-1 corresponds to a pseudogene. CDR3 length equals 10 residues. The CDR3, as DNA: TGTGCCAGCAGACAGGGCGAAGCTTTCTTT. Its protein product is CASRQGEAFF.

The J gene is TRBJ2-1, the V gene TRBV10-3; 16 bases match TRBD2. Trimming at V came to 6 bases and at J to 0 bases, leaving 8 bases not matched to a gene. The CDR3 has 19 amino acids. Germline CDR1 is ENHRY and CDR2 is SYGVKD. The CDR3 loop reads CAIREGLAGGLSSYNEQFF. The CDR3, as DNA: TGTGCCATCAGGGAGGGACTAGCGGGAGGGCTAAGCTCCTACAATGAGCAGTTCTTC.

There are a few counts of this clone. The chain employs TRBV4-1 and TRBJ1-1; D remains ambiguous. The CDR3 length is 15 residues. The ends were cut back, 0 bases at V and 1 base at J, with 9 bases in the middle. Germline lookup yields CDR1 MGHRA and CDR2 YSYEKL. CDR3 DNA sequence: TGCGCCAGCAGCCAAGATCGAGAACCGAACACTGAAGCTTTCTTT. It is translated as CASSQDREPNTEAFF.

The chain joins TRBV6-1 to TRBJ1-5, with D possibly being TRBD1 (5 bases). Germline loops: CDR1 MNHNS, CDR2 SASEGT. V was pared by 2 bases and J by 3 bases, with 14 bases between. This CDR3 comprises 16 residues. CDR3 sequence: CASSELWPGDNQPQHF. The CDR3 bases are TGTGCCAGCAGTGAATTGTGGCCGGGGGACAATCAGCCCCAGCATTTT.

CDR3 region: CASSSRVSELDEGYTF. The CDR3 DNA is TGTGCCAGCAGCAGCAGGGTTTCAGAGTTGGATGAAGGCTACACCTTC. V usage is TRBV5-8 and J usage is TRBJ1-2, with a tentative D call TRBD1 (5 bases). V lost 4 bases, J lost 8 bases, and 24 bases lay in between. The length of the CDR3 is 16 residues. CDR1 and CDR2 from the germline V gene are SGHTS and YDEGEE.

The chain is built from TRBV25-1 and TRBJ1-1; TRBD1 aligns across 9 bases. This CDR3 is 12 amino acids long. Per the germline V gene, CDR1 is MGHDK and CDR2 is SYGVNS. V lost 6 bases and J lost 5; bases outside the gene matches: 1. CDR3 residues: CASRQGATEAFF. The DNA for the CDR3 is TGTGCCAGCAGACAGGGGGCTACTGAAGCTTTCTTT.

The J gene is TRBJ2-7, the V gene TRBV27; 8 nucleotides agree with TRBD1. This CDR3 has 14 residues. Germline CDR1 is MNHEY and CDR2 is SMNVEV (reference sequence). The V segment lost 5 bases and the J segment 4 bases; nucleotides outside the gene matches: 7. The CDR3 DNA reads as TGTGCCAGCAGTCCCCGGACAGGGACATACGAGCAGTACTTC. Translation: CASSPRTGTYEQYF.

This chain joins TRBV18 and TRBJ2-5; possible D gene TRBD1, 5 bases. V lost 8 bases to trimming and J lost 2 bases, with 15 bases between them. Germline CDR1 KGHSH, CDR2 LQKENI. The CDR3 length is 14 residues. The CDR3 nucleotides read TGTGCCAGCCACCGACAGCAGGTTCAAGAGACCCAGTACTTC. Its protein is CASHRQQVQETQYF. Variable domain in full (rest from reference TRBV18 and TRBJ2-5): NAGVMQNPRHLVRRRGQEARLRCSPMKGHSHVYWYRQLPEEGLKFMVYLQKENIIDESGMPKERFSAEFPKEGPSILRIQQVVRGDSAAYFCASHRQQVQETQYFGPGTRLLVL.

The table lists this clone with a count of one. The chain joins TRBV18 to TRBJ2-4; TRBD1 matches at 7 bases. Germline V CDR1 and CDR2: KGHSH, LQKENI. The CDR3 length is 16 residues. V shed 3 bases and J 0 bases; nucleotides not matched to a gene: 5. CDR3 sequence: CASSPGTALAKNIQYF. As DNA, the CDR3 is TGTGCCAGCTCACCCGGGACAGCCCTAGCCAAAAACATTCAGTACTTC.

The rearrangement links TRBV10-1 to TRBJ2-3, with 7 nucleotides matching TRBD2. In germline, CDR1 is WNHNN, CDR2 SYGVQD (reference sequence). The CDR3 has 14 residues. V lost 4 bases, J lost 4 bases, and 5 bases stayed unmatched. Here the CDR3 reads CASSVLAGADTQYF. The CDR3 nucleotides are TGCGCCAGCAGTGTCCTCGCGGGAGCAGATACGCAGTATTTT.

This chain connects TRBV19 to TRBJ2-5; D is unclear. The ends were cut back, 5 bases at V and 2 bases at J, with 12 bases in the middle. The germline V gene encodes CDR1 LNHDA and CDR2 SQIVND (reference sequence). The CDR3 is 14 amino acids. The CDR3 region is CASSFRFQQETQYF. In DNA, the CDR3 is TGTGCCAGTAGTTTTCGGTTCCAACAAGAGACCCAGTACTTC.

Here the CDR3 DNA reads TGTGCCAGCAGTGGCGGGACTAGCGGGAGGGTACGAGAGTTCTTC. Protein: CASSGGTSGRVREFF. The chain links TRBV2 to TRBJ2-1; 16 positions agree with TRBD2. The CDR3 contains 15 residues. Germline CDR1 and CDR2: SNHLY and FYNNEI. V lost 4 bases to trimming and J lost 14 bases; unmatched junction nucleotides: 8. The full variable domain, with the rest looked up from reference TRBV2 and TRBJ2-1, is EPEVTQTPSHQVTQMGQEVILRCVPISNHLYFYWYRQILGQKVEFLVSFYNNEISEKSEIFDDQFSVERPDGSNFTLKIRSTKLEDSAMYFCASSGGTSGRVREFFGPGTRLTVL.